This T cell receptor (beta chain) was recovered during a study of cytomegalovirus exposure and HLA in healthy donors. Turning to the study itself: Earlier results showed roughly 120 million unique TCR beta sequences derived from around 170 million T cells. Study outcomes and limitations: Per published reports, the classifier diagnosed cytomegalovirus status with high specificity and sensitivity. Accurate HLA-A and HLA-B prediction from TCR beta sequences was reported for most subjects.

This clone was detected a few times. Its matching antigen is unknown. Trimming removed 10 bases at V and 1 base at J, with 13 bases between. Germline assignment: CDR1 LNHDA and CDR2 SQIVND (reference sequence). CDR3 size: 13 residues. Use of 60 Vbeta and 13 Jbeta primers characterized the PCR. Original data processing: Later work found 80 million or so unique TCR beta chains, with some 11 million shared. Generated by immunoSEQ multiplex PCR, the TCRdb table keeps only in-frame clones and is missing some. The V and J calls and clone size were taken over from that table, and D and trimming were inferred from the DNA. The profile shows roughly 140,000 clones, about four fifths of them singletons.

The chain combines TRBV19 with TRBJ1-1; no firm D call. This clonotype originated in a man aged 35-49 years in good health and CMV-seronegative. Material for sequencing was PBMCs. The CDR3 sequence: CATRGLENTEAFF. DNA of the CDR3: TGTGCCACCCGAGGCTTGGAGAACACTGAAGCTTTCTTT.